This passage covers 13 T cell receptor beta chains from one sample sequenced in a study of Ad26.COV2.S vaccination and SARS-CoV-2 variants. Treatment reported: around 19 received Ad26.COV2.S at low or high dose, single or two shots; five or six received placebo; per-sample allocation not given. Samples were taken on day 63 after the first vaccine or placebo injection. The method was immunoSEQ multiplex PCR; TCRdb's version includes in-frame clones alone and lacks a portion of them. The sample has a few hundred thousand clones, about 80% seen once. Sample: peripheral blood, taken in a trial of Ad26.COV2.S vaccine versus placebo. These receptors all stem from a person between 18 and 65 years old who received the Ad26.COV2.S COVID-19 vaccine or a placebo.

This clone showed up just a few times. V and J are TRBV12-3 or TRBV12-4 and TRBJ2-7; 7 bases are a match to TRBD1. The CDR3 is 13 residues long. J gave up 5 bases and V 6 bases, and 7 bases lay outside the gene matches. CDR3: CASREQGRDEQYF. The CDR3 nucleotides are TGTGCCAGCAGGGAACAGGGGCGGGACGAGCAGTACTTC.

The rearrangement uses TRBV4-3 and TRBJ1-1; a possible D gene is TRBD1 (5 bases). Deletions cut 0 bases from V and 1 base from J, with 12 bases between. CDR3 length equals 16 residues. The germline CDR1 and CDR2 sequences are LGHNA and YSLEER. The CDR3 DNA follows: TGCGCCAGCAGCCAAGAGCCAAGGGGCGCGAACACTGAAGCTTTCTTT. It yields the protein CASSQEPRGANTEAFF.

This rearrangement joins TRBV5-1 to TRBJ2-1; D may match TRBD1 or TRBD2 (6 bases each). This CDR3 region has 16 residues. Germline V gene sequence: CDR1 SGHRS, CDR2 YFSETQ. V lost 4 bases to trimming and J lost 5 bases, with 19 bases between them. CDR3 amino acids: CASSAGKGEADNEQFF. The CDR3 DNA is TGCGCCAGCAGCGCGGGGAAGGGGGAGGCCGACAATGAGCAGTTCTTC.

This chain connects TRBV10-1 to TRBJ2-1; TRBD1 matches 9 bases. V trimming: 4 bases; J trimming: 4 bases; junction bases outside the gene matches: 5. The CDR3 runs 15 residues. CDR1 and CDR2 (germline): WNHNN, SYGVQD (reference sequence). CDR3 protein: CASSVPGTGYNEQFF. CDR3 coding DNA: TGCGCCAGCAGTGTCCCCGGGACAGGGTACAATGAGCAGTTCTTC.

The CDR3 spells CASSVDQGAGTGELFF. The CDR3 nucleotides are TGTGCCAGCAGCGTAGATCAGGGGGCAGGAACCGGGGAGCTGTTTTTT. The chain recombines TRBV9 with TRBJ2-2, with 8 bases identical to TRBD1. V was clipped by 0 bases and J by 5 bases; unmatched bases: 6. Germline-derived CDR1 and CDR2 are SGDLS and YYNGEE. The CDR3 is 16 amino acids.

The J gene is TRBJ2-7, the V gene TRBV3-1 (or the pseudogene TRBV3-2), with D possibly being TRBD1 or TRBD2 (6 bases each). The CDR3 loop spans 14 amino acids. V was cut by 1 base and J by 2 bases, with 9 bases left in between. Germline V gene lookup returns CDR1 LGHDT and CDR2 YNNKEL (reference sequence). This chain's CDR3 is CASSQVEGAYEQYF. The CDR3 DNA is TGTGCCAGCAGCCAAGTGGAGGGGGCCTACGAGCAGTACTTC.

The chain joins TRBV4-1 to TRBJ1-1; 8 bases are a match to TRBD1. The CDR3 totals 19 residues. Germline V gene data show CDR1 as MGHRA and CDR2 as YSYEKL. V was clipped by 2 bases and J by 0 bases; unmatched bases: 14. The CDR3: CASSQWPRTGTKLNTEAFF. The CDR3 DNA sequence: TGCGCCAGCAGCCAATGGCCCCGGACAGGGACCAAATTGAACACTGAAGCTTTCTTT.

This clone has a single count. The rearrangement joins TRBV5-6 to TRBJ2-7; 10 nucleotides align to TRBD1. V gave up 5 bases and J gave up 2 bases; unmatched junction bases: 7. The CDR3 sequence is 15 residues long. Germline CDR1 SGHDT, CDR2 YYEEEE. The CDR3 region has the DNA TGTGCCAGCAGGAATACCGGGACAGGGGCCTACGAGCAGTACTTC. Translating gives CASRNTGTGAYEQYF.

This chain joins TRBV6-2 or TRBV6-3 and TRBJ2-5; 13 bases are shared with TRBD2. The germline V gene encodes CDR1 MNHEY and CDR2 SVGEGT. V was pared by 5 bases and J by 3 bases, with 3 bases of the junction left unmatched. CDR3 length: 15 amino acids. CDR3 in amino acids: CASSQGTSGEETQYF. CDR3 DNA sequence: TGTGCCAGCAGTCAAGGGACTAGCGGGGAAGAGACCCAGTACTTC.

CDR3 loop: CASSLSRGSYEQYF. Written as DNA, the CDR3 is TGCGCCAGCAGCTTGTCTCGCGGCTCCTACGAGCAGTACTTC. J is TRBJ2-7 and V is TRBV5-1; no firm D call. The CDR3 sequence is 14 residues long. With 1 base removed from V and 0 bases from J, the gap between germline ends came to 8 bases. CDR1 is SGHRS and CDR2 is YFSETQ in the germline V gene.

V usage is TRBV19 and J usage is TRBJ1-1; D is possibly TRBD1 (5 bases). Trimming cost V 5 bases and J 0 bases, with 16 bases left between them. Germline-derived CDR1 and CDR2 are LNHDA and SQIVND (reference sequence). CDR3 size: 16 residues. The CDR3 loop is CASSHMGGALNTEAFF. The CDR3 nucleotides read TGTGCCAGTAGTCACATGGGAGGGGCTCTGAACACTGAAGCTTTCTTT.

The chain couples TRBV5-4 to TRBJ2-2; D remains unclear. The CDR3 runs 16 residues. V dropped 10 bases and J dropped 0 bases, with 19 bases sitting between them. CDR1 and CDR2 from the germline V gene are SGHNT and YYREEE (reference sequence). CDR3 nucleotides: TGTGCCTCGGGCCCCGAAACTCACGCGAACACCGGGGAGCTGTTTTTT. Residues: CASGPETHANTGELFF. Looking up the rest from reference TRBV5-4 and TRBJ2-2 gives the full variable domain: ETGVTQSPTHLIKTRGQQVTLRCSSQSGHNTVSWYQQALGQGPQFIFQYYREEENGRGNFPPRFSGLQFPNYSSELNVNALELDDSALYLCASGPETHANTGELFFGEGSRLTVL.

The chain combines TRBV7-2 with TRBJ2-7, with D possibly TRBD1 on 5 matching bases. V shed 5 bases and J shed 3 bases, with 8 bases lying between them. Germline V gene data show CDR1 as SGHTA and CDR2 as FQGNSA. CDR3 size: 12 residues. The CDR3 DNA sequence: TGTGCCAGCAGCAACAGGCTCTACGAGCAGTACTTC. It specifies CASSNRLYEQYF.